Listed below are T cell receptor beta chains from one sample, sequenced in a study of T-cell memory formation after mild COVID-19. From the 5' RACE reads, TCRdb called clonotypes with MiXCR, one entry per CDR3 protein. The sample consists of some 160,000 distinct CDR3 sequences, 10% to 15% of them appearing once. The sequenced material came from PBMCs or a T cell subset sorted from them (not recorded which). These receptors were collected from a young man who had mild COVID-19 (a few samples of this study predate the infection). Cell type and time point are not known. CDR3s include the opening cysteine and the closing phenylalanine or tryptophan. The D gene is left open where the match is weak. Some rows mark clone size as missing; the rest say once, few, many or name a class of expanded clone.

v_call,j_call,d_call,clone_size,cdr3_nt,cdr3_aa
TRBV13,TRBJ2-2,-,-,TGTGCCAGCAGCTTAACCCGCCACGGGGAGCTGTTTTTT,CASSLTRHGELFF
TRBV5-1,TRBJ1-6,TRBD1,-,TGCGCCAGCAGCTGGCGGGACAGGGGAGCACCCCTCCACTTT,CASSWRDRGAPLHF
TRBV5-1,TRBJ2-3,TRBD2,-,TGCGCCAGCAGTGGGCTAGCGGGGGGTAGCACAGATACGCAGTATTTT,CASSGLAGGSTDTQYF
TRBV2,TRBJ1-1,-,few,TGTGCCAGCAGTAGTACAGGGCTCGGCACTGAAGCTTTCTTT,CASSSTGLGTEAFF
TRBV21-1,TRBJ2-5,-,-,TGTGCCAGCAGCAAAGCCGCAGGGGCGGGTGGTGAGACCCAGTACTTC,CASSKAAGAGGETQYF
TRBV3-1,TRBJ1-1,-,-,TGTGCCAGCAGCCAAGCTAACCGGGTCGCTTTCTTT,CASSQANRVAFF
TRBV7-2,TRBJ2-1,-,-,TGTGCCAGCAGCTTATTGAGGAATGAGCAGTTCTTC,CASSLLRNEQFF
TRBV3-1,TRBJ2-3,-,-,TGTGCCAGCAGCCAAGCCGGGGGACGCACAGATACGCAGTATTTT,CASSQAGGRTDTQYF
TRBV12-3/TRBV12-4,TRBJ2-2,-,few,TGTGCCAGCAGTTTCGCGGCGGGGTATCTGACCGGGGAGCTGTTTTTT,CASSFAAGYLTGELFF
TRBV5-1,TRBJ2-5,-,many,TGCGCCAGCAGCCCGGGGGTGGAGACCCAGTACTTC,CASSPGVETQYF
TRBV7-3,TRBJ2-3,-,-,TGTGCCAGCAGCTCGACACACACAGATACGCAGTATTTT,CASSSTHTDTQYF
TRBV20-1,TRBJ2-3,-,few,TGCAGTGCCAACCCGGGACTCCAAACAGGACCGCAGTATTTT,CSANPGLQTGPQYF
TRBV28,TRBJ2-4,-,few,TGTGCCAGCAGTAGCGGACAGAGGGGCATTCAGTACTTC,CASSSGQRGIQYF
TRBV25-1,TRBJ1-1,-,-,TGTGCCAGCAGAGACCAAGGAGCCGGCTACGCTTTCTTT,CASRDQGAGYAFF
TRBV29-1,TRBJ2-3,-,-,TGCAGCGTTGAGGGGGTGCGGACCCGGAATACGCAGTATTTT,CSVEGVRTRNTQYF
TRBV5-6,TRBJ2-3,-,few,TGTGCCAGCAGCTTTTTGCTCCTAGGGGATACGCAGTATTTT,CASSFLLLGDTQYF
TRBV6-5,TRBJ2-3,-,many,TGTGCCAGCAGTCGACTAGGGGATACGCAGTATTTT,CASSRLGDTQYF
TRBV18,TRBJ2-7,-,-,TGTGCCAGCTCACCGGCAGGCGGCTACGAGCAGTACTTC,CASSPAGGYEQYF
TRBV7-2,TRBJ2-4,TRBD1,many,TGTGCCAGCAGCTTAACTAGGACAGGGACCAAAAACATTCAGTACTTC,CASSLTRTGTKNIQYF
TRBV12-3/TRBV12-4,TRBJ2-5,-,-,TGTGCCAGCAGTCGTGGAGGGGGCCTCCAAGAGACCCAGTACTTC,CASSRGGGLQETQYF
TRBV23-1,TRBJ2-1,TRBD2,many,TGCGCCAGCAGCCCGAGCGGGGGTGAGGACAATGAGCAGTTCTTC,CASSPSGGEDNEQFF
TRBV20-1,TRBJ2-3,TRBD2,few,TGCAGTGCTCTTCTAACGGGGGGGAGCACAGATACGCAGTATTTT,CSALLTGGSTDTQYF
TRBV19,TRBJ2-1,TRBD2,few,TGTGCCAGCGGGGGGGCAGACAGCTCCTACAATGAGCAGTTCTTC,CASGGADSSYNEQFF
TRBV9,TRBJ2-6,-,-,TGTGCCAGCAGCGTCGGCAGTGCTGGGGCCAACGTCCTGACTTTC,CASSVGSAGANVLTF
TRBV4-3,TRBJ2-3,TRBD1,few,TGCGCCAGCAGTCGACAGGGCAATCGAGATACGCAGTATTTT,CASSRQGNRDTQYF
TRBV29-1,TRBJ1-1,-,-,TGCAGCGTTGAAGAGATGACAAAACTTGAAGCTTTCTTT,CSVEEMTKLEAFF
TRBV6-2/TRBV6-3,TRBJ1-1,-,-,TGTGCCAGCAGTTCCCAAGGAGATGAAGCTTTCTTT,CASSSQGDEAFF
TRBV7-4,TRBJ1-6,-,few,TGTGCCAGCACCCCCCAGGCAGGGGAATCACCCCTCCACTTT,CASTPQAGESPLHF
TRBV6-2/TRBV6-3,TRBJ2-7,TRBD1,many,TGTGCCAGCAGCGGACAGGGGTACGAGCAGTACTTC,CASSGQGYEQYF
TRBV7-2,TRBJ2-2,-,many,TGTGCCAGCAGCTTAGGGTCGGCCGGGGAGCTGTTTTTT,CASSLGSAGELFF
TRBV12-3/TRBV12-4,TRBJ2-2,-,-,TGTGCCAGCACACCCGGGCGGGGGCAGTCTGGGAGAGGGCTGTTTTTT,CASTPGRGQSGRGLFF
TRBV12-5,TRBJ2-7,TRBD1,many,TGTGCTAGTGGTTTGGGACAGGGTTTCCACGAGCAGTACTTC,CASGLGQGFHEQYF
TRBV15,TRBJ2-5,-,many,TGTGCCACCAGCAGAGAGGATGCGCAAGAGACCCAGTACTTC,CATSREDAQETQYF
TRBV4-2,TRBJ1-1,-,once,TGTGCCAGCAGCCAAGCTGGACAGACCAAGGTGGATGAAGCTTTCTTT,CASSQAGQTKVDEAFF
TRBV5-1,TRBJ1-5,-,many,TGCGCCAGCAGCGTCGGGGAGCATAGCAATCAGCCCCAGCATTTT,CASSVGEHSNQPQHF
TRBV4-3,TRBJ2-4,-,few,TGCGCCAGCAGCCTTCTATACGGGCAGGCGAACATTCAGTACTTC,CASSLLYGQANIQYF
TRBV21-1,TRBJ2-1,-,-,TGTGCCAGCAGCAAAAGAAGGCGGGAATGGTGGGATGAGCAGTTCTTC,CASSKRRREWWDEQFF
TRBV7-2,TRBJ1-2,-,few,TGTGCCAGCAGCTCCGAAGGAGGGAACGGCTACACCTTC,CASSSEGGNGYTF
TRBV21-1,TRBJ1-5,-,few,TGTGCCAGCAGCAAACAGGGAAGGGGTCCCAATCAGCCCCAGCATTTT,CASSKQGRGPNQPQHF
TRBV6-5,TRBJ1-4,TRBD1,-,TGTGCCAGCAGTTACTTGACAGGGATCAATGAAAAACTGTTTTTT,CASSYLTGINEKLFF
TRBV5-1,TRBJ2-5,-,few,TGCGCCAGCAGCCTTACCTTCGGGCCCGGGGAGACCCAGTACTTC,CASSLTFGPGETQYF
TRBV7-9,TRBJ2-4,TRBD2,-,TGTGCCAGCAGCTCTTCCCCCGGACTAGCGGGGGCCTTC,CASSSSPGLAGAF
TRBV5-1,TRBJ2-4,TRBD1,many,TGCGCCAGCAGCTTGGGCAGGGGGACATCCCAGGACATTCAGTACTTC,CASSLGRGTSQDIQYF
TRBV7-9,TRBJ2-1,TRBD1,-,TGTGCCAGCAGCTTATTGACAGGGTTTTTCAATGAGCAGTTCTTC,CASSLLTGFFNEQFF
TRBV6-5,TRBJ1-2,-,-,TGTGCCAGCAGTTACTCGAGGGCAGAGAGTTATGGCTACACCTTC,CASSYSRAESYGYTF
TRBV29-1,TRBJ2-3,-,few,TGCAGCACCGGTGCGGATACGCAGTATTTT,CSTGADTQYF
TRBV7-2,TRBJ1-4,-,-,TGTGCCAGCAGCTTCCAGGGGATGGTAGCTAATGAAAAACTGTTTTTT,CASSFQGMVANEKLFF
TRBV6-5,TRBJ2-2,-,few,TGTGCCAGCAGGACGACAGTTAACACCGGGGAGCTGTTTTTT,CASRTTVNTGELFF
TRBV7-9,TRBJ1-2,-,few,TGTGCCAGCAGCATGACAGCGTTATATGGCTACACCTTC,CASSMTALYGYTF
TRBV5-1,TRBJ1-5,-,-,TGCGCCAGCAGCTTTGAAGGAGGTCAACATCAGCCCCAGCATTTT,CASSFEGGQHQPQHF
TRBV2,TRBJ1-2,-,few,TGTGCCAGCAGTGAACGGGGCCAGGGCTACTATGGCTACACCTTC,CASSERGQGYYGYTF
TRBV9,TRBJ2-3,-,few,TGTGCCAGTACAAGACTCCCACCAGATACGCAGTATTTT,CASTRLPPDTQYF
TRBV5-1,TRBJ1-6,TRBD1,few,TGCGCCAGCAGCCCAGGACAGGGTCCCTTTAATTCACCCCTCCACTTT,CASSPGQGPFNSPLHF
TRBV7-2,TRBJ1-6,-,-,TGTGCCAGCAGCTCACCAGCGGGGGTGAGGAATTCACCCCTCCACTTT,CASSSPAGVRNSPLHF